This is a list of T cell receptor beta chains from one sample in a study of CD8 T cells in ankylosing spondylitis. TCRdb re-derived calls from the 5' RACE reads in MiXCR, one entry per CDR3 protein. The table shows 200,000 to 300,000 distinct CDR3 sequences, with about 10% occurring only once. The sample comprised blood, either unsorted or a sorted T cell fraction (not recorded which). All receptors derive from a male donor with ankylosing spondylitis or in good health (not recorded which). Each CDR3 is given without its conserved first and last residue. Clone size appears in some rows only: once, few, many, or a class for an expanded clone.

CDR3aa: ASSDAGWNTEAF; abundance: many; v_gene: TRBV6-1; len: 12; j_gene: TRBJ1-1
CDR3aa: SARQVGDGNSPLH; abundance: many; v_gene: TRBV20-1; len: 13; j_gene: TRBJ1-6
CDR3aa: ASSLALSRYEQY; abundance: .; v_gene: TRBV7-2; len: 12; j_gene: TRBJ2-7
CDR3aa: ASSERGFEQF; abundance: many; v_gene: TRBV6-4; len: 10; j_gene: TRBJ2-1
CDR3aa: ASSPATPEQY; abundance: many; v_gene: TRBV18; len: 10; j_gene: TRBJ2-7
CDR3aa: ASSLLAQGGTNYGYT; abundance: many; v_gene: TRBV28; len: 15; j_gene: TRBJ1-2
CDR3aa: ASSLGQGEDTEAF; abundance: many; v_gene: TRBV28; len: 13; j_gene: TRBJ1-1
CDR3aa: ASSKDRGSGNSPLH; abundance: many; v_gene: TRBV9; len: 14; j_gene: TRBJ1-6
CDR3aa: ASSPTSGSLGETQY; abundance: .; v_gene: TRBV6-1; len: 14; j_gene: TRBJ2-5
CDR3aa: ASSHSDRPNTEAF; abundance: many; v_gene: TRBV5-1; len: 13; j_gene: TRBJ1-1
CDR3aa: SAIKAGAAEQY; abundance: many; v_gene: TRBV20-1; len: 11; j_gene: TRBJ2-7
CDR3aa: SASGGSSGKNIQY; abundance: many; v_gene: TRBV20-1; len: 13; j_gene: TRBJ2-4
CDR3aa: ASSLIVLAGAGELF; abundance: few; v_gene: TRBV7-8; len: 14; j_gene: TRBJ2-2
CDR3aa: SARGLAGRYEQF; abundance: many; v_gene: TRBV20-1; len: 12; j_gene: TRBJ2-1
CDR3aa: ASSPSRVGEQY; abundance: few; v_gene: TRBV6-2/TRBV6-3; len: 11; j_gene: TRBJ2-7
CDR3aa: ASSWDGRTDTQY; abundance: many; v_gene: TRBV5-1; len: 12; j_gene: TRBJ2-3
CDR3aa: ASSRQGQYYGYT; abundance: .; v_gene: TRBV7-2; len: 12; j_gene: TRBJ1-2
CDR3aa: ASTLGGTNTGELF; abundance: .; v_gene: TRBV5-1; len: 13; j_gene: TRBJ2-2
CDR3aa: ASGGTSTDTQY; abundance: .; v_gene: TRBV7-9; len: 11; j_gene: TRBJ2-3
CDR3aa: ASSGSFHEQF; abundance: .; v_gene: TRBV7-8; len: 10; j_gene: TRBJ2-1
CDR3aa: ASSLGLGADTQY; abundance: few; v_gene: TRBV12-3/TRBV12-4; len: 12; j_gene: TRBJ2-3
CDR3aa: ASSWQDYSTGELF; abundance: many; v_gene: TRBV5-1; len: 13; j_gene: TRBJ2-2
CDR3aa: ASSLSSPNSPLH; abundance: .; v_gene: TRBV7-9; len: 12; j_gene: TRBJ1-6
CDR3aa: ASSLASGRTDTQY; abundance: many; v_gene: TRBV7-6; len: 13; j_gene: TRBJ2-3
CDR3aa: AISEGTEAF; abundance: few; v_gene: TRBV10-3; len: 9; j_gene: TRBJ1-1
CDR3aa: ASSFGLSGNTIY; abundance: many; v_gene: TRBV5-6; len: 12; j_gene: TRBJ1-3
CDR3aa: AISERLTGVATDTQY; abundance: many; v_gene: TRBV10-3; len: 15; j_gene: TRBJ2-3
CDR3aa: ASSQVPDTQY; abundance: few; v_gene: TRBV3-1; len: 10; j_gene: TRBJ2-3
CDR3aa: ASSLVLVAGEFEQF; abundance: many; v_gene: TRBV5-1; len: 14; j_gene: TRBJ2-1
CDR3aa: ASSLGAGPAF; abundance: .; v_gene: TRBV7-9; len: 10; j_gene: TRBJ1-1
CDR3aa: ASSPGTGERSPLH; abundance: .; v_gene: TRBV18; len: 13; j_gene: TRBJ1-6
CDR3aa: SARDLTRSNEQF; abundance: many; v_gene: TRBV20-1; len: 12; j_gene: TRBJ2-1
CDR3aa: AIRRDNSMNTEAF; abundance: few; v_gene: TRBV10-3; len: 13; j_gene: TRBJ1-1
CDR3aa: ASSTIGQGGNQPQH; abundance: many; v_gene: TRBV5-1; len: 14; j_gene: TRBJ1-5
CDR3aa: ASSLEVESYT; abundance: many; v_gene: TRBV7-8; len: 10; j_gene: TRBJ1-2
CDR3aa: SARGLVGTQY; abundance: many; v_gene: TRBV20-1; len: 10; j_gene: TRBJ2-3
CDR3aa: ASSYSRDSSYNEQF; abundance: many; v_gene: TRBV6-5; len: 14; j_gene: TRBJ2-1
CDR3aa: ASSSGTTQF; abundance: .; v_gene: TRBV12-3/TRBV12-4; len: 9; j_gene: TRBJ2-1
CDR3aa: ASSYHKPGLAGDNEQF; abundance: many; v_gene: TRBV6-5; len: 16; j_gene: TRBJ2-1
CDR3aa: ASSRGLNYGYT; abundance: few; v_gene: TRBV27; len: 11; j_gene: TRBJ1-2
CDR3aa: ASSLGGGENTGELF; abundance: many; v_gene: TRBV7-2; len: 14; j_gene: TRBJ2-2
CDR3aa: ASSLYDLWGNTEAF; abundance: many; v_gene: TRBV5-6; len: 14; j_gene: TRBJ1-1
CDR3aa: ASSHAGFNYGYT; abundance: many; v_gene: TRBV12-3/TRBV12-4; len: 12; j_gene: TRBJ1-2